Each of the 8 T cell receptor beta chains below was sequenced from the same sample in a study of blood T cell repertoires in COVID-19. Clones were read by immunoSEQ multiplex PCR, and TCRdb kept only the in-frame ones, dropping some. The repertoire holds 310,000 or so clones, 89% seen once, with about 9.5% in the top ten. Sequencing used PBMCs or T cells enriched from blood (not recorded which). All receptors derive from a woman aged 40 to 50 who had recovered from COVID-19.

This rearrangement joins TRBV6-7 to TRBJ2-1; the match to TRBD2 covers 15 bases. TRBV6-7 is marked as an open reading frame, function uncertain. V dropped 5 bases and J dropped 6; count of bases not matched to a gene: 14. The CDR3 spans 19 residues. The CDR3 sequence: CASSHPPGTSGGTLNEQFF. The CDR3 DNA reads TGTGCCAGCAGTCATCCTCCCGGGACTAGCGGGGGGACCCTCAATGAGCAGTTCTTC.

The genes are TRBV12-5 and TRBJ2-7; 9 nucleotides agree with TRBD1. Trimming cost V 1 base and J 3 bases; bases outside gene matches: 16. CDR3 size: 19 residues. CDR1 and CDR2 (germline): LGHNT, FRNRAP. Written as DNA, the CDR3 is TGTGCTAGTGGTTTGGCGGAACTTTCGCCGGGACAGGGTGGCTACGAGCAGTACTTC. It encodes CASGLAELSPGQGGYEQYF.

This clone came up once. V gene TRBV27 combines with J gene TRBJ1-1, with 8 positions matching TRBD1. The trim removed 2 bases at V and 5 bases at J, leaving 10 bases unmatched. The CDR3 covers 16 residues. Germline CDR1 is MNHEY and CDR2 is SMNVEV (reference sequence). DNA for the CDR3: TGTGCCAGCAGTTTAAGTTTTGGACAGGGTATTACTGAAGCTTTCTTT. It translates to CASSLSFGQGITEAFF.

The DNA of the CDR3 is TGTGCCAGCAGCCTCAAGGGTAGGGGCTACGAGCAGTACTTC. Its translation is CASSLKGRGYEQYF. V is TRBV5-4 and J is TRBJ2-7; a possible D gene is TRBD1 (5 bases). With 4 bases removed from V and 3 bases from J, the gap between germline ends came to 14 bases. There are 14 residues in the CDR3. Germline CDR1 is SGHNT and CDR2 is YYREEE (reference sequence).

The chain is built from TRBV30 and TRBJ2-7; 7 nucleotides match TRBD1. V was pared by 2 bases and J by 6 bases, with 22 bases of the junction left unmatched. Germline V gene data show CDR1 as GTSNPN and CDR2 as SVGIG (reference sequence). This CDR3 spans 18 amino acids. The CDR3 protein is CAWSPNPRRQGHLSEQYF. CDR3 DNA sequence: TGTGCCTGGAGTCCGAACCCCCGACGACAGGGTCATTTGTCCGAGCAGTACTTC.

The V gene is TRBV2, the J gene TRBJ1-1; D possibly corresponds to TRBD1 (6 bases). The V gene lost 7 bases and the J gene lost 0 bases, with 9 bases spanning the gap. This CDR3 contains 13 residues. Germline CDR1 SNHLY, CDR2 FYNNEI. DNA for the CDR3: TGTGCCAGCATGGACAGCCTGAACACTGAAGCTTTCTTT. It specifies CASMDSLNTEAFF.

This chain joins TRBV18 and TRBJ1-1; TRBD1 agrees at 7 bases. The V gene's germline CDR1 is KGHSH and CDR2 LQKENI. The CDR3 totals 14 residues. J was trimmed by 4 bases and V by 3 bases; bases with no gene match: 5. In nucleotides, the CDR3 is TGTGCCAGCTCACCCCGGGACAGCCGCACTGAAGCTTTCTTT. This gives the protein CASSPRDSRTEAFF.

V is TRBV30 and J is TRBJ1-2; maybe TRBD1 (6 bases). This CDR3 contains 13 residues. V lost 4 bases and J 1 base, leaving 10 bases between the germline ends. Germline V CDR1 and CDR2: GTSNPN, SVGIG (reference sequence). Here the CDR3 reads CAWMVGGNYGYTF. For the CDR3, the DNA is TGTGCCTGGATGGTAGGGGGTAACTATGGCTACACCTTC.